Included here is one T cell receptor beta chain sequence, with context. The entirety of the isolated RNA underwent reverse transcription, so expressed TCRB transcripts were sequenced. Method: immunoSEQ multiplex PCR; TCRdb's copy keeps in-frame clones and lacks some. This sample has hundreds of thousands of clones, with approximately 30% found just once. Germline V gene lookup returns CDR1 LNHNV and CDR2 YYDKDF (reference sequence). The V end lost 1 base, the J end lost 5 bases, and 14 bases lay between the germline ends. The CDR3 runs to 15 residues. These data belong to a study of beta chain features in type 1 diabetes.

This TCR derives from a man younger than 35 in good health. Sequenced: naive CD4+ T cells from blood. This chain connects TRBV15 to TRBJ2-5, with a weak D call TRBD1 (7 bases). CDR3 in DNA: TGTGCCACCAGCAGAGTCCCGACAGGGAGGGAGACCCAGTACTTC. Its protein product is CATSRVPTGRETQYF.